This paragraph covers one T cell receptor beta chain sequence. What it recognizes is unknown. Profiled with immunoSEQ multiplex PCR; TCRdb holds only in-frame clones, not every one. The sample contains about 2 million clones, roughly 95% of which appear only once. This sample stems from a study of shared clonotypes between healthy human individuals. Across the whole study: Three plates were used per donor for CD4 naive, three for CD4 memory, two for CD8 naive and one for CD8 memory. General study results and limits: Sampling involved blood alone; tissue repertoires likely differ. Unshared clonotypes carried lower generation probabilities than those common to all four donors.

Selected positively for CCR7 and CD45RO-negative, naive CD8 cells excluded terminally differentiated effector memory CD45RA+ cells. The CDR3 runs to 13 residues. Germline CDR1 MDHEN, CDR2 SYDVKM. V lost 8 bases and J 5 bases, leaving 15 bases between the germline ends. This TCR was recovered from a man aged 18 to 30 in good health. The sample taken for sequencing was naive CD8+ T cells sorted from blood. This chain links TRBV28 with TRBJ2-5, with D perhaps TRBD2 (6 bases). The chain's CDR3 is CASGQWGDETQYF. The CDR3 DNA is TGTGCCAGCGGACAATGGGGGGATGAGACCCAGTACTTC.